These 18 T cell receptor beta chains were sequenced from one sample in a study of siplizumab effects on memory and regulatory T cells. Method: immunoSEQ multiplex PCR; TCRdb's copy keeps in-frame clones and lacks some. The sample yields some 73,000 clones, 93% seen once. The sequencing input was CD8+ T cells sorted from blood. The source of these receptors is a human donor in good health.

This clone was observed once. The V and J genes are TRBV29-1 and TRBJ2-7; D may be TRBD1 or TRBD2 (5 bases each). The CDR3 runs to 13 residues. CDR1 and CDR2 from the germline V gene are SQVTM and ANQGSEA. V was pared by 3 bases and J by 2 bases, with 11 bases between. Here the CDR3 DNA reads TGCAGCGTTGAGGGGGATACCGCCTACGAGCAGTACTTC. Amino acids: CSVEGDTAYEQYF.

This clone was observed once. The chain combines TRBV6-4 with TRBJ2-7; D may be TRBD1 or TRBD2 (5 bases each). This CDR3 comprises 15 residues. CDR1 and CDR2 (germline): MRHNA, SNTAGT. V was cut by 5 bases and J by 0 bases, with 14 bases left in between. The CDR3 nucleotides are TGTGCCAGCAGTCGAAGGGACCCTAGCTCCTACGAGCAGTACTTC. It yields the protein CASSRRDPSSYEQYF.

J is TRBJ2-3 and V is TRBV27; unclear D gene. The V and J ends lost 2 bases and 4 bases respectively, with 4 bases between them. CDR3 length: 12 residues. In germline, CDR1 is MNHEY, CDR2 SMNVEV (reference sequence). The CDR3 sequence: CASSLSPDTQYF. In nucleotides, the CDR3 is TGTGCCAGCAGTTTAAGCCCAGATACGCAGTATTTT.

The rearrangement links TRBV4-2 to TRBJ2-5; possible D gene TRBD2, 7 bases. With 0 bases removed from V and 4 bases from J, the gap between germline ends came to 12 bases. Germline V gene sequence: CDR1 LGHNA, CDR2 YNFKEQ. The CDR3 is 15 residues long. Here the CDR3 DNA reads TGTGCCAGCAGCCAAGATTGGGGGGGCCGAGAGACCCAGTACTTC. Translating it yields CASSQDWGGRETQYF.

The J gene is TRBJ1-1, the V gene TRBV27; weak D call: TRBD1 (5 bases). Germline-derived CDR1 and CDR2 are MNHEY and SMNVEV (reference sequence). Trimming took off 3 bases at V and 0 bases at J, with 14 bases between the two ends. The CDR3 is 16 residues long. CDR3 nucleotides: TGTGCCAGCAGTTTTAGCGGCGGACATTTGAACACTGAAGCTTTCTTT. It is translated as CASSFSGGHLNTEAFF.

The chain carries TRBV7-7 and TRBJ2-7; no firm D call. V lost 5 bases and J lost 2, with 13 bases in between. Germline V gives CDR1 SSHAT, CDR2 FNYEAQ (reference sequence). The CDR3 has 14 amino acids. The CDR3 DNA follows: TGTGCCAGCAGCCCCATGAGTGGAGCCTACGAGCAGTACTTC. Its translation is CASSPMSGAYEQYF.

This clone was observed a single time. V is TRBV5-8 and J is TRBJ1-1; 7 bases map to TRBD1. The trim removed 2 bases at V and 9 bases at J, leaving 10 bases unmatched. This CDR3 has 14 residues. Germline V gives CDR1 SGHTS, CDR2 YDEGEE. The CDR3 DNA reads TGTGCCAGCAGCTTAGCAGTTGGGGGACAGCAAGCTTTCTTT. This translates into CASSLAVGGQQAFF.

The rearrangement uses TRBV9 and TRBJ1-2; D perhaps matches TRBD1 (5 bases). Germline-derived CDR1 and CDR2 are SGDLS and YYNGEE. The V end was cut by 4 bases, the J end by 5 bases, with 9 bases between. The CDR3 consists of 12 residues. The CDR3, as DNA: TGTGCCAGCAGCCCAGACAGTTATGGCTACACCTTC. As protein: CASSPDSYGYTF.

The rearrangement joins TRBV2 to TRBJ2-3; 9 bases agree with TRBD1. Germline V gene lookup returns CDR1 SNHLY and CDR2 FYNNEI. The CDR3 totals 15 residues. V was pared by 4 bases and J by 6 bases, with 8 bases of the junction left unmatched. The CDR3 DNA follows: TGTGCCAGCAGTGGTCCTGGACAGGGGCCCGATACGCAGTATTTT. Translating gives CASSGPGQGPDTQYF.

V and J are TRBV5-1 and TRBJ1-1; 10 bases line up with TRBD1. The germline V gene has CDR1 SGHRS and CDR2 YFSETQ. The CDR3 spans 16 residues. The ends lost 0 bases at V and 4 bases at J; junction bases unmatched: 6. CDR3 nucleotides: TGCGCCAGCAGCTTGGATGGGACAGGGGTAGTCACTGAAGCTTTCTTT. Translated, it gives CASSLDGTGVVTEAFF.

In its sample, this clone was seen a few times. V and J are TRBV6-4 and TRBJ2-3; D may be TRBD2 (6 bases). The V gene's germline CDR1 is MRHNA and CDR2 SNTAGT. Trimming took off 4 bases at V and 3 bases at J, with 11 bases between the two ends. This CDR3 spans 14 amino acids. Here the CDR3 reads CASSGGEETDTQYF. The CDR3 coding sequence is TGTGCCAGCAGTGGTGGGGAGGAAACAGATACGCAGTATTTT.

The V and J genes are TRBV6-1 and TRBJ2-1; the match to TRBD2 covers 11 bases. Unmatched junction bases numbered 1, after V lost 4 bases and J lost 2 bases. CDR1 is MNHNS, CDR2 SASEGT, per germline. CDR3 length: 15 residues. CDR3 nucleotides: TGTGCCAGCAGTGTTAGCGGGGGGGCCTACAATGAGCAGTTCTTC. Amino acids: CASSVSGGAYNEQFF.

V gene TRBV29-1 combines with J gene TRBJ2-1, with D tentatively TRBD1 (5 bases). This CDR3 is built from 13 residues. Germline V gene data show CDR1 as SQVTM and CDR2 as ANQGSEA. The V end lost 6 bases, the J end lost 2 bases, and 11 bases lay between the germline ends. The CDR3 coding sequence is TGCAGCGTAGGACACCTCGCCTACAATGAGCAGTTCTTC. Translation: CSVGHLAYNEQFF.

This rearrangement joins TRBV7-9 to TRBJ2-1; no clear D gene. Per the germline V gene, CDR1 is SEHNR and CDR2 is FQNEAQ (reference sequence). V lost 6 bases to trimming and J lost 5 bases, with 17 bases between them. CDR3 length: 15 amino acids. The CDR3: CASRSDGLPNNEQFF. DNA of the CDR3: TGTGCCAGCAGATCCGACGGATTACCTAACAATGAGCAGTTCTTC.

This rearrangement joins TRBV25-1 to TRBJ2-3; no clear D gene. The CDR3 covers 12 residues. Trimming took off 1 base at V and 8 bases at J, with 7 bases between the two ends. Germline lookup yields CDR1 MGHDK and CDR2 SYGVNS. CDR3: CASSESSSTQYF. DNA for the CDR3: TGTGCCAGCAGTGAATCCAGCAGTACGCAGTATTTT.

The rearrangement joins TRBV12-5 to TRBJ2-3, with 12 bases lining up with TRBD2. Per the germline V gene, CDR1 is LGHNT and CDR2 is FRNRAP. The CDR3 consists of 15 residues. J was trimmed by 6 bases and V by 2 bases; bases with no gene match: 3. CDR3 loop: CASGLPSGGADTQYF. The DNA for the CDR3 is TGTGCTAGTGGTTTGCCTAGCGGGGGGGCGGATACGCAGTATTTT. The full variable domain, completed using reference TRBV12-5 and TRBJ2-3, is DARVTQTPRHKVTEMGQEVTMRCQPILGHNTVFWYRQTMMQGLELLAYFRNRAPLDDSGMPKDRFSAEMPDATLATLKIQPSEPRDSAVYFCASGLPSGGADTQYFGPGTRLTVL.

This chain uses TRBV7-9 with TRBJ2-2, with D perhaps matching TRBD1 (5 bases). This CDR3 has 14 amino acids. Germline lookup yields CDR1 SEHNR and CDR2 FQNEAQ (reference sequence). Between the trimmed V and J ends, which lost 5 bases and 3 bases, there was a span of 10 bases. CDR3 nucleotides: TGTGCCAGCAGCCCTCAGGGTGACACCGGGGAGCTGTTTTTT. This gives the protein CASSPQGDTGELFF.

The V gene is TRBV11-3, the J gene TRBJ2-1, with D hard to call. CDR3 size: 17 residues. Deletions cut 1 base from V and 0 bases from J, with 13 bases between. The V gene's germline CDR1 is SGHNT and CDR2 YENEEA. This CDR3 reads CASSLGGSMGSYNEQFF. CDR3 in DNA: TGTGCCAGCAGCTTAGGGGGTAGCATGGGCTCCTACAATGAGCAGTTCTTC.